This T cell receptor beta chain was found in a study of T cells in tumors after PD-1 blockade. The wider study: Patients had no prior checkpoint blockade, systemic immunosuppressants, or anti-cancer therapy within 4 weeks. Each patient got pembrolizumab 200 mg every 3 weeks or cemiplimab 350 mg every 2 weeks. Peripheral blood samples averaged 36,536 unique clonotypes and about 120,000 templates.

TCRdb's table, derived via immunoSEQ multiplex PCR, lists solely in-frame clones and lacks some. This sample has 15,000 or so clones, with about 84% found just once. Sequencing was performed on PBMCs, taken after anti-PD-1 treatment. This clonotype was sampled from a human donor with basal cell carcinoma.

CDR3 in DNA: TGTGCCACCAGCAGAGAACAGAATTCACCCCTCCACTTT. Protein sequence: CATSREQNSPLHF. The chain combines TRBV15 with TRBJ1-6, with unresolved D. CDR1 LNHNV and CDR2 YYDKDF come from the germline V gene (reference sequence). The CDR3 sequence is 13 residues long. Trimming shortened V by 0 bases and J by 7 bases, and 4 bases separated the two germline ends.